The clone carrying this T cell receptor beta chain was counted between two and nine times. Its antigen is still unknown. This CDR3 has 13 amino acids. Germline assignment: CDR1 SGHTA and CDR2 FQGNSA. Deletions cut 3 bases from V and 0 bases from J, with 6 bases between. This specimen belongs to a study of T-cell memory formation after mild COVID-19. TCRdb passed the 5' RACE reads through MiXCR, listing each CDR3 protein once. This table has over 55,000 distinct CDR3 sequences, 8% to 10% appearing once. Whole-study findings and limits: That cross-reactive memory joined was suggested by some responding clones appearing in pre-infection memory.

The chain couples TRBV7-2 to TRBJ2-7; D is undetermined. Input material: PBMCs or a T cell subset sorted from them (not recorded which). This receptor was obtained from a man between 18 and 29 years old who had mild COVID-19 (a few samples of this study predate the infection). Cell type and time point are not known. CDR3 sequence (DNA): TGTGCCAGCAGCTTTCGAGACTCCTACGAGCAGTACTTC. Protein product: CASSFRDSYEQYF. Full variable domain (rest looked up from reference TRBV7-2 and TRBJ2-7): GAGVSQSPSNKVTEKGKDVELRCDPISGHTALYWYRQSLGQGLEFLIYFQGNSAPDKSGLPSDRFSAERTGGSVSTLTIQRTQQEDSAVYLCASSFRDSYEQYFGPGTRLTVT.